This T cell receptor beta chain appears in the sequencing data of a study of ipilimumab plus nivolumab after autologous stem cell transplantation. The data were produced by immunoSEQ multiplex PCR, yet TCRdb's version contains in-frame clones alone and is incomplete. There are about 18,000 clones in the sample; about 77% occur only once, and 10% lies in the top ten. Starting 14 to 28 days after autologous transplant, ipilimumab 1 mg/kg was given. Patients got 3 mg/kg IV nivolumab weeks 1, 4, 7, 10, then biweekly through week 26. The CDR3 spans 12 residues. In germline, CDR1 is SNHLY, CDR2 FYNNEI. V was trimmed by 7 bases and J by 1 base, leaving 8 bases between them. This clone appeared a few times.

This TCR was sampled from a male donor with diffuse large B-cell lymphoma. The chain recombines TRBV2 with TRBJ2-7; D possibly corresponds to TRBD2 (5 bases). The sequenced sample was PBMCs, obtained in a trial of ipilimumab plus nivolumab as post-transplant consolidation. The CDR3 sequence: CASTGISYEQYF. In DNA form, the CDR3 reads TGTGCCAGCACCGGGATTTCCTACGAGCAGTACTTC.